Listed below are T cell receptor beta chains from one sample, sequenced in a study of vaccination and CD4 T cells after COVID-19. Each CDR3 protein is one row after TCRdb ran MiXCR on the PCR reads. The table lists about 11,000 distinct CDR3 sequences, around 44% of them singletons, with over 30% in the top ten. These receptors lack a known antigen. Source material: CD4+ T cells from blood, cultured in vitro. The source is a human donor who had recovered from COVID-19. CDR3s include the opening cysteine and the closing phenylalanine or tryptophan. D genes are given only for firm matches. Rows may omit the clone size; those that give it use once, few, many or a size class.

CDR3 DNA: TGTGCCATCAGTGACTATTCCCTTATGACGCAGTATTTT
CDR3 protein: CAISDYSLMTQYF
V gene: TRBV10-3
J gene: TRBJ2-3
clone size: .
D gene: .

CDR3 DNA: TGTGCCAGCAGCTCACCACCTCAAGAGACCCAGTACTTC
CDR3 protein: CASSSPPQETQYF
V gene: TRBV5-4
J gene: TRBJ2-5
clone size: .
D gene: .

CDR3 DNA: TGCGCCAGCAGCGCACCGGGCGGCCACACCGGGGAGCTGTTTTTT
CDR3 protein: CASSAPGGHTGELFF
V gene: TRBV5-1
J gene: TRBJ2-2
clone size: .
D gene: .

CDR3 DNA: TGTGCCAGCGCGACGGGACTCACAGATACGCAGTATTTT
CDR3 protein: CASATGLTDTQYF
V gene: TRBV18
J gene: TRBJ2-3
clone size: .
D gene: .

CDR3 DNA: TGCAGTGCTAGAGATCTTTCTCGACTCACAGATACGCAGTATTTT
CDR3 protein: CSARDLSRLTDTQYF
V gene: TRBV20-1
J gene: TRBJ2-3
clone size: once
D gene: .

CDR3 DNA: TGTGCCAGCACGACAGGGCTGAATCAGCCCCAGCATTTT
CDR3 protein: CASTTGLNQPQHF
V gene: TRBV9
J gene: TRBJ1-5
clone size: .
D gene: TRBD1

CDR3 DNA: TGCAGTGCTCAGTCAACGGGCAATCAGCCCCAGCATTTT
CDR3 protein: CSAQSTGNQPQHF
V gene: TRBV20-1
J gene: TRBJ1-5
clone size: .
D gene: .

CDR3 DNA: TGTGCCAGCAGCCTGCCACTAGCGGCAGGTGAGACCCAGTACTTC
CDR3 protein: CASSLPLAAGETQYF
V gene: TRBV11-2
J gene: TRBJ2-5
clone size: .
D gene: TRBD2

CDR3 DNA: TGTGCCAGCAGCCTTCAAGGGGGCAATCAGCCCCAGCATTTT
CDR3 protein: CASSLQGGNQPQHF
V gene: TRBV27
J gene: TRBJ1-5
clone size: few
D gene: .

CDR3 DNA: TGTGCCAGTAGGGGACTAACCGGGATGAACACTGAAGCTTTCTTT
CDR3 protein: CASRGLTGMNTEAFF
V gene: TRBV19
J gene: TRBJ1-1
clone size: few
D gene: .

CDR3 DNA: TGTGCCAGCAGCGTAGGTGCGAGCTCCTACAATGAGCAGTTCTTC
CDR3 protein: CASSVGASSYNEQFF
V gene: TRBV9
J gene: TRBJ2-1
clone size: once
D gene: .

CDR3 DNA: TGTGCCAGCAGTTTTACCGGGGCGCGCCTAACTGTAACTGAAGCTTTCTTT
CDR3 protein: CASSFTGARLTVTEAFF
V gene: TRBV12-3/TRBV12-4
J gene: TRBJ1-1
clone size: .
D gene: .

CDR3 DNA: TGTGCCACCAGCAGGAGGGGGCTTGAGCAGTACTTC
CDR3 protein: CATSRRGLEQYF
V gene: TRBV15
J gene: TRBJ2-7
clone size: few
D gene: TRBD1

CDR3 DNA: TGTGCCAGCAGCTTGGAGGGGCAGTGGGGGTCGGATGACACTGAAGCTTTCTTT
CDR3 protein: CASSLEGQWGSDDTEAFF
V gene: TRBV11-3
J gene: TRBJ1-1
clone size: .
D gene: .

CDR3 DNA: TGTGCCAGCAGAACAGCCCCCAATCAGCCCCAGCATTTT
CDR3 protein: CASRTAPNQPQHF
V gene: TRBV2
J gene: TRBJ1-5
clone size: .
D gene: .

CDR3 DNA: TGCGCCTCAAAGGAAGGGACGCCGGGTGGCTACACCTTC
CDR3 protein: CASKEGTPGGYTF
V gene: TRBV5-1
J gene: TRBJ1-2
clone size: .
D gene: .

CDR3 DNA: TGTGCCAGCAGTCGGACGTGGGGGGCGGGTGGCTACACCTTC
CDR3 protein: CASSRTWGAGGYTF
V gene: TRBV27
J gene: TRBJ1-2
clone size: few
D gene: .

CDR3 DNA: TGTGCCAGCAGCAGAAGGGACAATACGAACACTGAAGCTTTCTTT
CDR3 protein: CASSRRDNTNTEAFF
V gene: TRBV7-8
J gene: TRBJ1-1
clone size: .
D gene: .

CDR3 DNA: TGTGCCAGCAGTGAAGCCACAGGGATTTTCCAACTAGCGGTTGGGGAGACCCAGTACTTC
CDR3 protein: CASSEATGIFQLAVGETQYF
V gene: TRBV2
J gene: TRBJ2-5
clone size: few
D gene: TRBD2

CDR3 DNA: TGCGCCAGCAGCCACGGGTACGGCTACACCTTC
CDR3 protein: CASSHGYGYTF
V gene: TRBV4-1
J gene: TRBJ1-2
clone size: .
D gene: .

CDR3 DNA: TGTGCCAGCAGTGAACTTGACTCGCGCCGGCCCCAGTACTTC
CDR3 protein: CASSELDSRRPQYF
V gene: TRBV2
J gene: TRBJ2-5
clone size: once
D gene: .

CDR3 DNA: TGCAGTGCTAGACCACGGCGGGGGGGACAAGAGACCCAGTACTTC
CDR3 protein: CSARPRRGGQETQYF
V gene: TRBV20-1
J gene: TRBJ2-5
clone size: .
D gene: TRBD2

CDR3 DNA: TGTGCCAGCAGTCCAGGGGGGCGCAATCAGCCCCAGCATTTT
CDR3 protein: CASSPGGRNQPQHF
V gene: TRBV6-2/TRBV6-3
J gene: TRBJ1-5
clone size: .
D gene: TRBD1

CDR3 DNA: TGTGCCAGCTCACCAGTGCAGGGATCCACAGATACGCAGTATTTT
CDR3 protein: CASSPVQGSTDTQYF
V gene: TRBV18
J gene: TRBJ2-3
clone size: .
D gene: .

CDR3 DNA: TGTGCCTGGAGTAGGGGGGTGACAGGGCGGAACACTGAAGCTTTCTTT
CDR3 protein: CAWSRGVTGRNTEAFF
V gene: TRBV30
J gene: TRBJ1-1
clone size: .
D gene: TRBD1

CDR3 DNA: TGTGCCAGCAGACGAGCGGGCCGGGGCCTCACAGATACGCAGTATTTT
CDR3 protein: CASRRAGRGLTDTQYF
V gene: TRBV6-1
J gene: TRBJ2-3
clone size: few
D gene: .

CDR3 DNA: TGTGCCAGCTCACCAGACAGTGGGAACTATGGCTACACCTTC
CDR3 protein: CASSPDSGNYGYTF
V gene: TRBV18
J gene: TRBJ1-2
clone size: .
D gene: .